This paragraph covers one T cell receptor beta chain sequence. Data came from immunoSEQ multiplex PCR; TCRdb stores just in-frame clones and leaves some out. The table has some 130,000 clones, over 75% seen once. The data belong to a study of cytotoxic CD8 clonotypes in ibrutinib-treated CLL. CDR1 and CDR2 (germline): MDHEN, SYDVKM. The CDR3 spans 17 residues. V lost 1 base to trimming and J lost 2 bases; unmatched junction nucleotides: 5. This receptor was obtained from a human donor with chronic lymphocytic leukemia. The sequences come from PBMCs, collected after 24 months of ibrutinib treatment. The chain is built from TRBV28 and TRBJ2-1; TRBD2 agrees at 10 bases. The CDR3 DNA reads TGTGCCAGCAGTTTATACTTAGCGGGAGGCCCCTACAATGAGCAGTTCTTC. It encodes CASSLYLAGGPYNEQFF.